Below, 31 T cell receptor beta chains from the same sample are listed, as sequenced in a study of blood T cell repertoires in COVID-19. Repertoires were generated with immunoSEQ multiplex PCR, while TCRdb's copy carries only in-frame clones and drops some. The sample gives some 110,000 clones, around 85% of which show up once; roughly 7.9% is in the top ten. Sequencing was performed on peripheral blood. These receptors were collected from a man between 65 and 79 years old who had recovered from COVID-19.

The rearrangement links TRBV5-8 to TRBJ1-2; D uncertain. The germline gives CDR1 SGHTS, CDR2 YDEGEE. The V end lost 1 base, the J end lost 7 bases, and 14 bases lay between the germline ends. The CDR3 consists of 14 residues. The CDR3 region is CASSLLVSGGGYTF. Written as DNA, the CDR3 is TGTGCCAGCAGCTTGTTAGTTTCTGGAGGTGGCTACACCTTC.

This chain joins TRBV6-5 and TRBJ1-5, with D unresolved. CDR3 length equals 15 residues. Germline V gene data show CDR1 as MNHEY and CDR2 as SVGAGI. V was trimmed by 5 bases and J by 1 base, leaving 12 bases between them. The CDR3 DNA is TGTGCCAGCAGTCTTCCCGCTCGGAGCAATCAGCCCCAGCATTTT. As protein: CASSLPARSNQPQHF.

V gene TRBV5-1 combines with J gene TRBJ2-5; 11 nucleotides agree with TRBD2. This CDR3 is built from 18 residues. The junction had 12 bases not matched to a gene; V was cut back by 4 bases and J by 1 base. The germline gives CDR1 SGHRS, CDR2 YFSETQ. The CDR3 loop is CASSLGRSSGGAQETQYF. The CDR3, as DNA: TGCGCCAGCAGCCTCGGGCGGAGTAGCGGGGGGGCCCAAGAGACCCAGTACTTC. Filled out from reference TRBV5-1 and TRBJ2-5, the complete variable domain reads KAGVTQTPRYLIKTRGQQVTLSCSPISGHRSVSWYQQTPGQGLQFLFEYFSETQRNKGNFPGRFSGRQFSNSRSEMNVSTLELGDSALYLCASSLGRSSGGAQETQYFGPGTRLLVL.

The chain has TRBV4-1 and TRBJ2-1, with D unresolved. Trimming shortened V by 1 base and J by 0 bases, and 7 bases separated the two germline ends. This CDR3 is built from 15 residues. From germline, CDR1 is MGHRA and CDR2 YSYEKL. In DNA, the CDR3 is TGCGCCAGCAGCCAAGGCCGTAGCTCCTACAATGAGCAGTTCTTC. Translated: CASSQGRSSYNEQFF.

Only a few counts were recorded for this clone. The J gene is TRBJ1-2, the V gene TRBV24-1, with 10 nucleotides matching TRBD1. Germline loops: CDR1 KGHDR, CDR2 SFDVKD. CDR3 length: 15 residues. The V gene end was trimmed by 2 bases and the J gene end by 5 bases; junction bases not matched to a gene: 4. DNA of the CDR3: TGTGCCACCAGTGATTCCCGACAGGGGGCTTATGGCTACACCTTC. Its translation is CATSDSRQGAYGYTF.

The chain links TRBV7-9 to TRBJ2-7; D gene unclear. This CDR3 contains 12 residues. Looked up from germline, CDR1 is SEHNR and CDR2 is FQNEAQ (reference sequence). The germline V and J ends were trimmed by 5 bases and 2 bases, with 7 bases remaining between them. CDR3 in amino acids: CASSERAYEQYF. CDR3 DNA sequence: TGTGCCAGCAGCGAACGGGCCTACGAGCAGTACTTC.

This chain connects TRBV28 to TRBJ2-6; 8 bases align to TRBD1. Germline CDR1 and CDR2: MDHEN and SYDVKM. The CDR3 contains 19 residues. Germline trimming cut 4 bases from V and 0 bases from J; bases unmatched to any gene: 11. The CDR3 loop is CASSSIRGPHPSGANVLTF. In DNA, the CDR3 is TGTGCCAGCAGTTCAATCAGGGGGCCTCATCCCTCTGGGGCCAACGTCCTGACTTTC.

CDR3 DNA: TGTGCCAGCAGCGCCCGGGTGGGGGGATACAATGAGCAGTTCTTC. As protein: CASSARVGGYNEQFF. This chain uses TRBV7-3 with TRBJ2-1, with D possibly being TRBD2 (6 bases). Per the germline V gene, CDR1 is SGHTA and CDR2 is FQGTGA. CDR3 size: 15 residues. Trimming pared 5 bases from V and 4 bases from J, leaving 15 bases between.

The chain recombines TRBV13 with TRBJ2-5; the D is unclear. V was cut by 0 bases and J by 4 bases, with 12 bases left in between. This CDR3 is built from 15 residues. Germline V CDR1 and CDR2: PRHDT, FYEKMQ (reference sequence). CDR3 protein: CASSLGGTVGETQYF. The CDR3 nucleotides read TGTGCCAGCAGCTTAGGTGGTACGGTTGGAGAGACCCAGTACTTC.

The chain recombines TRBV28 with TRBJ2-7, with 8 bases lining up with TRBD1. CDR1 is MDHEN and CDR2 is SYDVKM in the germline V gene. The ends lost 6 bases at V and 2 bases at J; junction bases unmatched: 9. The length of the CDR3 is 15 residues. The CDR3 here is CASRLLGQGTYEQYF. CDR3 sequence (DNA): TGTGCCAGCAGACTTCTAGGACAGGGAACCTACGAGCAGTACTTC.

This clone was counted a single time. This sequence joins TRBV2 and TRBJ1-1; D gene unclear. V lost 3 bases to trimming and J lost 4 bases, with 12 bases between them. The length of the CDR3 is 14 residues. Germline V gene sequence: CDR1 SNHLY, CDR2 FYNNEI. The CDR3: CASSDQFAATEAFF. The CDR3 DNA follows: TGTGCCAGCAGTGATCAGTTTGCTGCCACTGAAGCTTTCTTT.

In nucleotides, the CDR3 is TGTGCCAGCAGCCCTTCAGTCTCTGATACGCAGTATTTT. It codes for CASSPSVSDTQYF. This chain connects TRBV5-6 to TRBJ2-3; no definite D call. Trimming cost V 4 bases and J 6 bases, with 12 bases left between them. The germline V gene has CDR1 SGHDT and CDR2 YYEEEE. The length of the CDR3 is 13 residues.

The J gene is TRBJ2-1, the V gene TRBV24-1, with a weak D call TRBD1 (6 bases). Germline V gene sequence: CDR1 KGHDR, CDR2 SFDVKD. V was shortened by 7 bases and J by 9 bases, with 21 bases between the two germline ends. This CDR3 spans 15 amino acids. The CDR3 DNA reads as TGTGCCACCAGCCTGAAGGGGGTCCTAGGGGGTGAGCAGTTCTTC. Encoded protein: CATSLKGVLGGEQFF.

The chain recombines TRBV28 with TRBJ1-1; a weak D match, TRBD1 (5 bases). The V end lost 3 bases, the J end lost 4 bases, and 6 bases lay between the germline ends. There are 12 residues in the CDR3. CDR1 and CDR2 from the germline V gene are MDHEN and SYDVKM. This chain's CDR3 is CASSFGGTEAFF. The CDR3 DNA sequence: TGTGCCAGCAGTTTCGGGGGCACTGAAGCTTTCTTT.

The chain uses TRBV10-3 and TRBJ2-7; maybe TRBD1 (5 bases). The V end lost 10 bases, the J end lost 2 bases, and 12 bases lay between the germline ends. CDR3 length: 12 amino acids. Germline values: CDR1 ENHRY, CDR2 SYGVKD. DNA of the CDR3: TGTGCCAAAAAGACAGTTACCTACGAGCAGTACTTC. As protein: CAKKTVTYEQYF.

This chain connects TRBV28 to TRBJ2-6; tentatively, D is TRBD1 (6 bases). Germline V CDR1 and CDR2: MDHEN, SYDVKM. The germline V and J ends were trimmed by 4 bases and 2 bases, with 6 bases remaining between them. The CDR3 sequence is 14 residues long. In DNA form, the CDR3 reads TGTGCCAGCAGTTGGACAGCTGGGGCCAACGTCCTGACTTTC. It is translated as CASSWTAGANVLTF.

This clone showed up just a few times. This sequence joins TRBV18 and TRBJ2-6; 7 bases are a match to TRBD1. Germline V lookup: CDR1 KGHSH, CDR2 LQKENI. This CDR3 has 17 amino acids. V gave up 6 bases and J gave up 1 base; unmatched junction bases: 9. This CDR3 is CASSLRTGRSGANVLTF. CDR3 in DNA: TGTGCCAGCTCTCTACGGACAGGCCGATCTGGGGCCAACGTCCTGACTTTC. The full variable domain, completed using reference TRBV18 and TRBJ2-6, is NAGVMQNPRHLVRRRGQEARLRCSPMKGHSHVYWYRQLPEEGLKFMVYLQKENIIDESGMPKERFSAEFPKEGPSILRIQQVVRGDSAAYFCASSLRTGRSGANVLTFGAGSRLTVL.

This chain uses TRBV7-9 with TRBJ2-1, with 15 positions matching TRBD2. V was clipped by 11 bases and J by 8 bases; unmatched bases: 7. Germline V gene lookup returns CDR1 SEHNR and CDR2 FQNEAQ (reference sequence). This CDR3 region has 14 residues. DNA for the CDR3: TGTGCCGGCGGACTAGCGGGAGGGCCCTATGAGCAGTTCTTC. As protein: CAGGLAGGPYEQFF.

V usage is TRBV4-1 and J usage is TRBJ2-7; 12 bases map to TRBD1. J lost 5 bases, V lost 4 bases, and 6 bases had no gene match. There are 15 residues in the CDR3. Germline V gene lookup returns CDR1 MGHRA and CDR2 YSYEKL. CDR3 DNA: TGCGCCAGCAGCCCAGGGGGACAGGGGGCTGACGAGCAGTACTTC. The encoded protein is CASSPGGQGADEQYF.

The chain is built from TRBV5-1 and TRBJ2-3; 11 bases match TRBD2. V lost 0 bases and J lost 4; bases outside the gene matches: 10. CDR1 and CDR2 (germline): SGHRS, YFSETQ. This CDR3 has 18 amino acids. CDR3 nucleotide sequence: TGCGCCAGCAGCTTGGCCGGGTCTAGCGGGGGGTGGGCAGATACGCAGTATTTT. Protein: CASSLAGSSGGWADTQYF.

The V call is TRBV5-1, the J call TRBJ2-5; 9 positions match TRBD2. V gave up 4 bases and J gave up 0 bases; unmatched junction bases: 4. CDR1 and CDR2 from the germline V gene are SGHRS and YFSETQ. The CDR3 is 15 residues long. CDR3 DNA: TGCGCCAGCAGCCCTAGGACTAGCGACCAAGAGACCCAGTACTTC. Translating gives CASSPRTSDQETQYF.

The V call is TRBV30, the J call TRBJ1-2; no firm D call. The V gene lost 0 bases and the J gene lost 0 bases, with 5 bases spanning the gap. The germline V gene has CDR1 GTSNPN and CDR2 SVGIG (reference sequence). The CDR3 length is 13 residues. CDR3 bases: TGTGCCTGGAGTGTTCAGGCTAACTATGGCTACACCTTC. This encodes CAWSVQANYGYTF.

V and J are TRBV6-2 or TRBV6-3 and TRBJ1-1; D perhaps matches TRBD1 (5 bases). This CDR3 is 13 amino acids long. V lost 3 bases, J lost 8 bases, and 13 bases lay in between. Germline V gene lookup returns CDR1 MNHEY and CDR2 SVGEGT. The CDR3 reads CASSYSSRGEAFF. DNA of the CDR3: TGTGCCAGCAGTTATTCCAGTCGGGGGGAAGCTTTCTTT.

A single count supports this clone. The chain recombines TRBV2 with TRBJ2-1; 7 nucleotides agree with TRBD1. The germline gives CDR1 SNHLY, CDR2 FYNNEI. Unmatched junction bases numbered 11, after V lost 6 bases and J lost 6 bases. The CDR3 covers 15 residues. In nucleotides, the CDR3 is TGTGCCAGCAGCAGACGGGACAGAATGTTCAATGAGCAGTTCTTC. It yields the protein CASSRRDRMFNEQFF.

V and J are TRBV7-9 and TRBJ1-2, with TRBD1 matching 10 bases. This CDR3 contains 16 residues. The V gene end was trimmed by 4 bases and the J gene end by 3 bases; junction bases not matched to a gene: 8. Germline CDR1 and CDR2: SEHNR and FQNEAQ (reference sequence). This CDR3 is CASSSTGGSLYYGYTF. For the CDR3, the DNA is TGTGCCAGCAGCTCGACAGGGGGCAGCTTATACTATGGCTACACCTTC. Complete variable domain (other parts from reference TRBV7-9 and TRBJ1-2): DTGVSQNPRHKITKRGQNVTFRCDPISEHNRLYWYRQTLGQGPEFLTYFQNEAQLEKSRLLSDRFSAERPKGSFSTLEIQRTEQGDSAMYLCASSSTGGSLYYGYTFGSGTRLTVV.

The chain carries TRBV3-1 (or the pseudogene TRBV3-2) and TRBJ2-3, with TRBD2 matching 8 bases. The CDR3 contains 12 residues. The V segment lost 6 bases and the J segment 6 bases; nucleotides outside the gene matches: 2. Germline V gene lookup returns CDR1 LGHDT and CDR2 YNNKEL (reference sequence). The CDR3 loop is CASSRLADTQYF. DNA of the CDR3: TGTGCCAGCAGTAGACTAGCGGATACGCAGTATTTT.

DNA of the CDR3: TGTGCCAGCAGCTCCGGACAGGGGGGGTACAATGAGCAGTTCTTC. Its protein product is CASSSGQGGYNEQFF. The chain couples TRBV5-5 to TRBJ2-1, with TRBD1 matching over 10 bases. V lost 3 bases to trimming and J lost 4 bases; unmatched junction nucleotides: 4. This CDR3 is 15 amino acids long. CDR1 and CDR2 (germline): SGHKS, YYEKEE (reference sequence).

The chain combines TRBV13 with TRBJ1-4; D gene uncertain. The V gene lost 1 base and the J gene lost 8 bases, with 8 bases spanning the gap. This CDR3 has 13 residues. Germline-derived CDR1 and CDR2 are PRHDT and FYEKMQ (reference sequence). As DNA, the CDR3 is TGTGCCAGCAGCTTAGAACAGTCCGAAAAACTGTTTTTT. Translation gives CASSLEQSEKLFF.

The rearrangement links TRBV9 to TRBJ2-7; 9 nucleotides line up with TRBD1. Germline V gene data show CDR1 as SGDLS and CDR2 as YYNGEE. The V gene end was trimmed by 3 bases and the J gene end by 1 base; junction bases not matched to a gene: 5. The CDR3 is 15 amino acids. CDR3: CASSGSTGGSYEQYF. The CDR3 DNA reads TGTGCCAGCAGCGGATCGACAGGGGGATCCTACGAGCAGTACTTC.

This rearrangement joins TRBV4-2 to TRBJ2-5; 10 positions agree with TRBD1. Germline lookup yields CDR1 LGHNA and CDR2 YNFKEQ. The V gene end was trimmed by 0 bases and the J gene end by 5 bases; junction bases not matched to a gene: 15. CDR3 length: 19 amino acids. CDR3 nucleotides: TGTGCCAGCAGCCAAGAGGTACCTTCCCGGGACAGGGGAGGGGAGACCCAGTACTTC. It specifies CASSQEVPSRDRGGETQYF.

V usage is TRBV6-4 and J usage is TRBJ1-2; 9 nucleotides agree with TRBD1. CDR3 length equals 14 residues. V shed 6 bases, J shed 7 bases, and the junction held 9 bases outside the gene matches. CDR1 MRHNA and CDR2 SNTAGT come from the germline V gene. In nucleotides, the CDR3 is TGTGCCAGCAGGCCCGACAGGGGGGCTGGTGGCTACACCTTC. Translation: CASRPDRGAGGYTF.